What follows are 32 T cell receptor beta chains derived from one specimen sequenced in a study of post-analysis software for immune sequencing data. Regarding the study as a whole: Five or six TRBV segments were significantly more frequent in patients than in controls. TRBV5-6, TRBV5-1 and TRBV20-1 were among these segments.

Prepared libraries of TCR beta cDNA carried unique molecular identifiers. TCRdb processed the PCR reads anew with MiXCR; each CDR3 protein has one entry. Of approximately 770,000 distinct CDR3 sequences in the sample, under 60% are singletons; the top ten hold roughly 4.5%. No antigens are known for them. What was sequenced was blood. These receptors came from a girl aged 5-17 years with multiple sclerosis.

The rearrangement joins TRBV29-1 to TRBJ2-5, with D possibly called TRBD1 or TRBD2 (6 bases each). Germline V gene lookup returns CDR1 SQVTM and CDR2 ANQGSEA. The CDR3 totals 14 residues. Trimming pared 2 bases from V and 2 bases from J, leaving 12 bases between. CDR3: CSVEIGGRQETQYF. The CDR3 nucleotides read TGCAGCGTTGAAATAGGGGGGAGACAAGAGACCCAGTACTTC.

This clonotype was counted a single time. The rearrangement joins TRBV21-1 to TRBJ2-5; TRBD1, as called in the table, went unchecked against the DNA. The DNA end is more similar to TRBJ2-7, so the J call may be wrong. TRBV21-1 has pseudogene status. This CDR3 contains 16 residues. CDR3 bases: TGTGCCAGCCCTAGCTATACAGGGACCCCATGGAACGAGCAGTACTTC. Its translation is CASPSYTGTPWNEQYF.

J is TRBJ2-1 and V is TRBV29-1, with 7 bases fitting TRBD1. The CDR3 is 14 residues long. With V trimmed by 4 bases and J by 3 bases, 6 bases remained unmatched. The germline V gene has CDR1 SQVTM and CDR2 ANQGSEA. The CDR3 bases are TGCAGCGTTGGACGGGACAGCCTCTACAATGAGCAGTTCTTC. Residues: CSVGRDSLYNEQFF.

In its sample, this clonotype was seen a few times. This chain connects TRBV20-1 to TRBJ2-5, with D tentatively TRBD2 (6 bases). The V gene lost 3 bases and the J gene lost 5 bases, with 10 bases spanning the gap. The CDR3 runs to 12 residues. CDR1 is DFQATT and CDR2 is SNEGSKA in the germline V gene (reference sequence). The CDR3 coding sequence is TGCAGTGCTAGGGGACTTACGGAGACCCAGTACTTC. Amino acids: CSARGLTETQYF.

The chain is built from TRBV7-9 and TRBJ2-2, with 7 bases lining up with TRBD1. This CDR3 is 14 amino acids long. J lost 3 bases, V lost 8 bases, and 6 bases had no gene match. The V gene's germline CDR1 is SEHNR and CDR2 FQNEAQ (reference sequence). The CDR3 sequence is CASGGQADTGELFF. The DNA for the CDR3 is TGTGCCAGCGGAGGACAGGCGGACACCGGGGAGCTGTTTTTT. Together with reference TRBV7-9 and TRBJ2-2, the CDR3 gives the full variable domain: DTGVSQNPRHKITKRGQNVTFRCDPISEHNRLYWYRQTLGQGPEFLTYFQNEAQLEKSRLLSDRFSAERPKGSFSTLEIQRTEQGDSAMYLCASGGQADTGELFFGEGSRLTVL.

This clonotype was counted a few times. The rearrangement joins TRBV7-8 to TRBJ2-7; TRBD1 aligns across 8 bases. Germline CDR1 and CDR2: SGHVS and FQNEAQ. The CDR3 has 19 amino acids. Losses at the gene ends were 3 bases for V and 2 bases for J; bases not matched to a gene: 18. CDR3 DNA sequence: TGTGCCAGCAGCTTGGCACTGGTCTCTGGACAGGGAAGGGCCTACGAGCAGTACTTC. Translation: CASSLALVSGQGRAYEQYF.

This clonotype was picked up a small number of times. Written as DNA, the CDR3 is TGTGCCAGCAGCCTCTTGGGGACTAGCGGGATCTCCTACGAGCAGTACTTC. Its protein is CASSLLGTSGISYEQYF. The rearrangement uses TRBV6-6 and TRBJ2-7, with 13 positions matching TRBD2. J gave up 0 bases and V 6 bases, and 8 bases lay outside the gene matches. Germline values: CDR1 MNHNY, CDR2 SVGAGI (reference sequence). The CDR3 is 17 amino acids.

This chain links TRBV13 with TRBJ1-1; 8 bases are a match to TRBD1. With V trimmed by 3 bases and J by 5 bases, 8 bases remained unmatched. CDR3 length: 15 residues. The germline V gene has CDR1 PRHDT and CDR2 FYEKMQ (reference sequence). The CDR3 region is CASSFDQGARTEAFF. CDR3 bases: TGTGCCAGCAGCTTCGATCAGGGGGCGCGGACTGAAGCTTTCTTT.

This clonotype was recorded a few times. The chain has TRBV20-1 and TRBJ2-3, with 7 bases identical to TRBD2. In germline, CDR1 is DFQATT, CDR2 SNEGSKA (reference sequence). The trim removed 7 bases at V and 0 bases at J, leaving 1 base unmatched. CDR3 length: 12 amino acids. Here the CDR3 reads CSGEGSTDTQYF. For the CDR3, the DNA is TGCAGTGGGGAGGGGAGCACAGATACGCAGTATTTT.

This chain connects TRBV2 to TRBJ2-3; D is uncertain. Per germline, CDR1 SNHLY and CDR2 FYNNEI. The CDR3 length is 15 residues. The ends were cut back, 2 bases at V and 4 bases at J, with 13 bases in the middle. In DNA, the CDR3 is TGTGCCAGCAGTGAAACGGATCAAAGGGCAGATACGCAGTATTTT. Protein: CASSETDQRADTQYF. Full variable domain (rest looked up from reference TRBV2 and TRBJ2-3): EPEVTQTPSHQVTQMGQEVILRCVPISNHLYFYWYRQILGQKVEFLVSFYNNEISEKSEIFDDQFSVERPDGSNFTLKIRSTKLEDSAMYFCASSETDQRADTQYFGPGTRLTVL.

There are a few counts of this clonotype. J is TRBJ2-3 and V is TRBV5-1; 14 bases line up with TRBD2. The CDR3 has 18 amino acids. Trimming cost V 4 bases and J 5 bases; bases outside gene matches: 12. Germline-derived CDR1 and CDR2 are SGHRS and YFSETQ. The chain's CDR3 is CASSKDSPGTSGRDTQYF. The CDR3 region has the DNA TGCGCCAGCAGCAAGGACAGCCCCGGGACTAGCGGGAGAGATACGCAGTATTTT.

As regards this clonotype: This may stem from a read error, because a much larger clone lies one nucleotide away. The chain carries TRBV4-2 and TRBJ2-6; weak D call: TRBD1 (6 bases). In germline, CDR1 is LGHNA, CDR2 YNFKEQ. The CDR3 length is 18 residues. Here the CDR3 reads CASSQGQGLFSEANVLTF. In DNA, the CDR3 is TGTGCCAGCAGCCAAGGGCAGGGGCTCTTCTCTGAGGCCAACGTCCTGACTTTC.

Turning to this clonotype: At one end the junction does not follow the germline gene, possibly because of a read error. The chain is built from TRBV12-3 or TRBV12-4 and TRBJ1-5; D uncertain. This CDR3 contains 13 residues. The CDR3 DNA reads TGTGCCAGCAGCTTAGGGTTGTTGCAGCCCCAGCATTTT. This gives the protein CASSLGLLQPQHF.

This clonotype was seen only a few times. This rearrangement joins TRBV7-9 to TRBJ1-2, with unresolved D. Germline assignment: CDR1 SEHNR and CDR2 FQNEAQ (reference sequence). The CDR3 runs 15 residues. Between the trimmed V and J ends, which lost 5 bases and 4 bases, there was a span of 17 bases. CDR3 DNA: TGTGCCAGCAGCCTAACTGCTCCTCAATCCTATGGCTACACCTTC. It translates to CASSLTAPQSYGYTF.

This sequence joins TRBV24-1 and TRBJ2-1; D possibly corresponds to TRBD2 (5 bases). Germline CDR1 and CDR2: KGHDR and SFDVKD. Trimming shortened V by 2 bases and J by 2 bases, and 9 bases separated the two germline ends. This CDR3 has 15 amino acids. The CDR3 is CATSDSSSPYNEQFF. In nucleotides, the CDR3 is TGTGCCACCAGTGATTCTAGCAGTCCCTACAATGAGCAGTTCTTC.

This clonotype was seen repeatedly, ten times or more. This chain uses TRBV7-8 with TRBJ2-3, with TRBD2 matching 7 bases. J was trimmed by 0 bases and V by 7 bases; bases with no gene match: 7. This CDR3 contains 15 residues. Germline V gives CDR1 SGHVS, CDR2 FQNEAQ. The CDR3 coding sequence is TGTGCCAGCAACCTAGCGGCCCTCAGCACAGATACGCAGTATTTT. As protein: CASNLAALSTDTQYF.

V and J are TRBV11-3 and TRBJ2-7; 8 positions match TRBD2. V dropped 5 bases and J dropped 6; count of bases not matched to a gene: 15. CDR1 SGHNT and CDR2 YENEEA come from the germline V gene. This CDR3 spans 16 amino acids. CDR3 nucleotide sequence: TGTGCCAGCAGCCCCCCCACAGCGGGAGCCCCTTCCGAGCAGTACTTC. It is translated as CASSPPTAGAPSEQYF.

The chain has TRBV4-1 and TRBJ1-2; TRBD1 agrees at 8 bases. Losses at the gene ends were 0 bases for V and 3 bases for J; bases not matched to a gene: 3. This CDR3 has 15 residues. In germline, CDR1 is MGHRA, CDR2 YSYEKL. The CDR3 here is CASSQDRGLYYGYTF. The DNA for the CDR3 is TGCGCCAGCAGCCAAGACAGGGGGCTCTACTATGGCTACACCTTC.

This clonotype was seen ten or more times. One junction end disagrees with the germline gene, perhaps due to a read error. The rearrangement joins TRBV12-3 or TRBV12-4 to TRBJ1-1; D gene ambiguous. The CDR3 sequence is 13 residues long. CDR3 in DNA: TGTGCTAGCAGTCGCGGTCTGAACACTGAAGCTTTCTTT. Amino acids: CASSRGLNTEAFF.

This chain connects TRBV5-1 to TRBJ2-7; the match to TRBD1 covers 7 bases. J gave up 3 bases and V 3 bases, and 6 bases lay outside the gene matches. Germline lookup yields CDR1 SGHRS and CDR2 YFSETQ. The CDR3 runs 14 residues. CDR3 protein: CASSSGTEDYEQYF. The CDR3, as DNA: TGCGCCAGCAGCTCCGGGACAGAAGACTACGAGCAGTACTTC.

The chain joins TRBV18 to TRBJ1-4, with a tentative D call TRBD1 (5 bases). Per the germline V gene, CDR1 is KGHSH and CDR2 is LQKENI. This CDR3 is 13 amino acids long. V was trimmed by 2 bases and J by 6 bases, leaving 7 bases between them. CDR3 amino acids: CASSPGTDEKLFF. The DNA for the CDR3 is TGTGCCAGCTCACCAGGGACGGATGAAAAACTGTTTTTT.

The CDR3: CSARPYRVLRGFSDEKLFF. Here the CDR3 DNA reads TGCAGTGCTAGGCCGTACAGAGTGCTGAGGGGGTTCAGTGATGAAAAACTGTTTTTT. This sequence joins TRBV20-1 and TRBJ1-4; D possibly corresponds to TRBD1 (6 bases). CDR1 DFQATT and CDR2 SNEGSKA come from the germline V gene (reference sequence). The V end lost 3 bases, the J end lost 6 bases, and 29 bases lay between the germline ends. The CDR3 length is 19 residues.

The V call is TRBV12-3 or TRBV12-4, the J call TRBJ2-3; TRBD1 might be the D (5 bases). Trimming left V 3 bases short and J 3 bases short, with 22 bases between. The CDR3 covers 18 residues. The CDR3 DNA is TGTGCCAGCAGTTTCTGGTCAGGGAAGTACCGTCGAACAGATACGCAGTATTTT. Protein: CASSFWSGKYRRTDTQYF.

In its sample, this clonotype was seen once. The CDR3 DNA is TGTGCCAGCAGCATAGCGACAGGGGCGGGCTACGAGCAGTACTTC. Translated: CASSIATGAGYEQYF. V and J are TRBV9 and TRBJ2-7, with 8 bases fitting TRBD1. Losses at the gene ends were 4 bases for V and 3 bases for J; bases not matched to a gene: 9. The CDR3 is made up of 15 amino acids. Germline-derived CDR1 and CDR2 are SGDLS and YYNGEE.

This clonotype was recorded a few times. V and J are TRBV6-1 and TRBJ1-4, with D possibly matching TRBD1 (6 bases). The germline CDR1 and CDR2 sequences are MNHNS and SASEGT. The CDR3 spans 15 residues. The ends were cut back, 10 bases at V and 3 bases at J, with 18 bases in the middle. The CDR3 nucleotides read TGTGCCACCACTGAGGGACACGGAGCTAATGAAAAACTGTTTTTT. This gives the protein CATTEGHGANEKLFF.

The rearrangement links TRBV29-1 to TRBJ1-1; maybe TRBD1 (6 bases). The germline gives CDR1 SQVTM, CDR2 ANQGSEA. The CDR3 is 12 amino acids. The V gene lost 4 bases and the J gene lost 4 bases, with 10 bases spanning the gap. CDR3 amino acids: CSVGQGTTEAFF. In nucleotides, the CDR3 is TGCAGCGTTGGCCAGGGGACCACTGAAGCTTTCTTT.

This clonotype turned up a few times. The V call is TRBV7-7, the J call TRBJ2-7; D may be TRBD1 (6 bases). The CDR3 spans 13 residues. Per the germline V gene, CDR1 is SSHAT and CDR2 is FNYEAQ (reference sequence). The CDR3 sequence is CASSRDTGYEQYF. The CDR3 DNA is TGTGCTAGCTCTCGGGACACCGGCTACGAGCAGTACTTC.

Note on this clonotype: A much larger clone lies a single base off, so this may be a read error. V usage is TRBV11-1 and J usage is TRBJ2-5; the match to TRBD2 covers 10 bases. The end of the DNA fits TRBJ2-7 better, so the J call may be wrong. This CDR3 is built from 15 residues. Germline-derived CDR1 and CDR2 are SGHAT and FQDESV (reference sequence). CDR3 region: CASSSRTSGIYEQYF. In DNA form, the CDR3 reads TGTGCCAGCAGCTCGCGGACTAGCGGAATCTACGAGCAGTACTTC.

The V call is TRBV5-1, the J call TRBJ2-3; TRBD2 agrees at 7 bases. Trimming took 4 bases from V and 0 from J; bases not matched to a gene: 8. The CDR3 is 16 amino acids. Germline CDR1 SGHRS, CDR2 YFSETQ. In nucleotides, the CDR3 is TGCGCCAGCAGCCCCCGGGGACTAACTAGCACAGATACGCAGTATTTT. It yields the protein CASSPRGLTSTDTQYF.

The CDR3 sequence is CASSSPVGGTQYF. The CDR3 coding sequence is TGTGCCAGCAGTTCGCCCGTCGGGGGGACCCAGTACTTC. This rearrangement joins TRBV28 to TRBJ2-5, with TRBD2 as a possible D gene (6 bases). The CDR3 covers 13 residues. CDR1 is MDHEN and CDR2 is SYDVKM in the germline V gene. The germline V and J ends were trimmed by 4 bases and 7 bases, with 13 bases remaining between them. Looking up the rest from reference TRBV28 and TRBJ2-5 gives the full variable domain: DVKVTQSSRYLVKRTGEKVFLECVQDMDHENMFWYRQDPGLGLRLIYFSYDVKMKEKGDIPEGYSVSREKKERFSLILESASTNQTSMYLCASSSPVGGTQYFGPGTRLLVL.

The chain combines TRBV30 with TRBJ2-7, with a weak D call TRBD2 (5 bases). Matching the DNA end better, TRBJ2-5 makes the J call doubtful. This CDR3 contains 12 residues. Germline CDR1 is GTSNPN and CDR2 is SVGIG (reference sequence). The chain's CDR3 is CAWRQRGKTQYF. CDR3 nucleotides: TGTGCCTGGAGACAGAGAGGGAAGACCCAGTACTTC.

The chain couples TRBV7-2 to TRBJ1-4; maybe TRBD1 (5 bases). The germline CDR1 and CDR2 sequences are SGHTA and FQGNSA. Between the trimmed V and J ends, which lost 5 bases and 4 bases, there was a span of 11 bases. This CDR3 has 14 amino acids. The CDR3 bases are TGTGCCAGCAGCCTTGACAGCCTTAATGAAAAACTGTTTTTT. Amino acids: CASSLDSLNEKLFF.